In its sample, the clone carrying this TCR beta chain was seen many times. In the library, each TCR cDNA molecule bore its own unique molecular identifier. TCRdb reprocessed the 5' RACE reads with MiXCR, giving one entry per CDR3 protein. The table shows tens of thousands of distinct CDR3 sequences, with 4% to 6% occurring only once. These data come from a study of spatial heterogeneity in lung cancer. Study summary: Among detected sequences, beta-chain ones consistently exceeded alpha-chain ones in number. Averaged across combinations, each unique TCR and UMI pairing appeared more than ten times in raw reads, which were uncorrected.

V gave up 7 bases and J gave up 1 base; unmatched junction bases: 8. The CDR3 contains 14 residues. Germline CDR1 and CDR2: SQVTM and ANQGSEA. Time point given: sample taken at primary tumor resection. The input material, whole RNA from tumor, nontumor lung or frozen PBMC, was sequenced unsorted. 55 to 80 TRACERx patients with early, untreated non-small cell lung cancer donated samples. V is TRBV29-1 and J is TRBJ2-3; 7 positions match TRBD1. The TCR originated in a female donor with early-stage non-small cell lung cancer. Here the sequenced sample was PBMCs, taken at surgery. The DNA for the CDR3 is TGCAGCGCCTATGGCGACAGGGGCACAGATACGCAGTATTTT. Encoded protein: CSAYGDRGTDTQYF.